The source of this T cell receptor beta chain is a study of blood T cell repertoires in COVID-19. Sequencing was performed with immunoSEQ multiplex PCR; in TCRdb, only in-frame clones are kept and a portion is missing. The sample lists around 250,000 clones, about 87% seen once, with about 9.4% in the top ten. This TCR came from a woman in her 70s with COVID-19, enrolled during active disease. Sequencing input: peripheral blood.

The CDR3 loop is CSASRGGETQYF. DNA for the CDR3: TGCAGTGCTAGTAGGGGGGGGGAGACCCAGTACTTC. The gene calls are TRBV20-1 and TRBJ2-5; D may be TRBD2 (7 bases). V was cut by 3 bases and J by 5 bases, with 10 bases left in between. The CDR3 consists of 12 residues. Germline-derived CDR1 and CDR2 are DFQATT and SNEGSKA (reference sequence).